Listed below are T cell receptor beta chains from one sample, sequenced in a study of response to subunit inactivated influenza vaccine. Each CDR3 protein gets one entry after TCRdb re-called the RT-PCR reads with MiXCR. In the table there are just over 300,000 distinct CDR3 sequences, about a fifth of which are singletons. The sequenced sample was PBMCs from blood, obtained about 20 months after vaccination. These receptors came from a man aged 50 to 75 who received an inactivated influenza vaccine. Both conserved end residues are part of each CDR3. Each record gives: CDR3 protein, CDR3 DNA, V gene, J gene, D gene, clone size. D genes are given only for firm matches. Clone size is shown for a subset of rows, as once, few, many or a class of expanded clone.

CSARDILPAYSNQPQHF	TGCAGTGCCAGGGACATCCTGCCGGCTTATAGCAATCAGCCCCAGCATTTT	TRBV20-1	TRBJ1-5	-	-
CASSRQDTGELFF	TGTGCCAGCAGTCGACAGGACACCGGGGAGCTGTTTTTT	TRBV5-4	TRBJ2-2	-	few
CSVLWNYGYTF	TGCAGCGTACTGTGGAACTATGGCTACACCTTC	TRBV29-1	TRBJ1-2	-	few
CASSLIVGGKSYNEQFF	TGTGCCAGCAGTTTAATCGTGGGCGGGAAGTCCTACAATGAGCAGTTCTTC	TRBV28	TRBJ2-1	-	-
CASSLAFAFTDTQYF	TGTGCCAGCAGCTTAGCGTTTGCTTTCACAGATACGCAGTATTTT	TRBV11-2	TRBJ2-3	-	-
CASSYSFRAGDQPQHF	TGTGCCAGCAGTTACTCGTTCCGGGCAGGGGATCAGCCCCAGCATTTT	TRBV6-2/TRBV6-3	TRBJ1-5	-	few
CASSPGGGQSSYEQYF	TGCGCCAGCAGCCCCGGTGGGGGACAGAGTTCCTACGAGCAGTACTTC	TRBV5-1	TRBJ2-7	TRBD1	-
CASGQGGMNTEAFF	TGTGCCAGTGGACAGGGGGGTATGAACACTGAAGCTTTCTTT	TRBV6-1	TRBJ1-1	TRBD1	-
CASSPSTGTVNTEAFF	TGTGCCAGCTCACCATCAACCGGGACAGTGAACACTGAAGCTTTCTTT	TRBV18	TRBJ1-1	TRBD1	-
CASTQGTVNIQYF	TGTGCCAGCACCCAGGGGACAGTAAACATTCAGTACTTC	TRBV7-2	TRBJ2-4	TRBD1	-
CASSHGFSTDTQYF	TGTGCCAGCAGCCATGGCTTTAGCACAGATACGCAGTATTTT	TRBV4-2	TRBJ2-3	-	few
CASSFRATVNTEAFF	TGCGCCAGCAGCTTCAGGGCGACAGTGAACACTGAAGCTTTCTTT	TRBV5-1	TRBJ1-1	-	few
CSARQAVEAFF	TGCAGTGCTAGACAGGCCGTTGAAGCTTTCTTT	TRBV20-1	TRBJ1-1	-	-
CSASSGAGELFF	TGCAGTGCTAGTTCTGGGGCCGGGGAGCTGTTTTTT	TRBV20-1	TRBJ2-2	-	few
CASSYVAGEGYEQYF	TGTGCCAGCAGCTACGTAGCGGGAGAAGGGTACGAGCAGTACTTC	TRBV7-6	TRBJ2-7	TRBD2	-
CASSPLRGGSTDTQYF	TGTGCCAGCAGTCCCCTACGGGGCGGTAGCACAGATACGCAGTATTTT	TRBV4-2	TRBJ2-3	-	once
CASSERGGMNTEAFF	TGTGCCAGCAGTGAGCGGGGTGGCATGAACACTGAAGCTTTCTTT	TRBV2	TRBJ1-1	-	-
CASPDRGQVDTQYF	TGTGCCAGCCCGGACAGGGGGCAGGTAGATACGCAGTATTTT	TRBV6-1	TRBJ2-3	TRBD1	-
CASQGGGNEQFF	TGTGCCAGCCAAGGGGGCGGCAATGAGCAGTTCTTC	TRBV3-1	TRBJ2-1	TRBD1	-
CSAPHHLAKNIQYF	TGCAGTGCCCCCCACCACTTAGCCAAAAACATTCAGTACTTC	TRBV20-1	TRBJ2-4	-	few
CASRLGQGKNEKLFF	TGTGCCAGCAGACTCGGACAGGGCAAAAATGAAAAACTGTTTTTT	TRBV12-3/TRBV12-4	TRBJ1-4	TRBD1	many
CASSLEASGATIYF	TGTGCCAGCAGCTTAGAAGCAAGTGGGGCGACCATATATTTT	TRBV7-2	TRBJ1-3	-	few
CASSMGRIGQFF	TGTGCCAGCAGTATGGGTCGCATCGGGCAGTTCTTC	TRBV6-2/TRBV6-3	TRBJ2-1	-	-
CSALQGSSYNEQFF	TGCAGTGCTCTTCAGGGTAGCTCCTACAATGAGCAGTTCTTC	TRBV20-1	TRBJ2-1	-	few
CASSYEPAAYEQYF	TGTGCCAGCAGCTACGAACCAGCAGCCTACGAGCAGTACTTC	TRBV5-4	TRBJ2-7	-	few
CASSLGVGGNQPQHF	TGTGCCAGCAGTTTAGGGGTTGGCGGAAATCAGCCCCAGCATTTT	TRBV12-3/TRBV12-4	TRBJ1-5	-	many
CASDRAQSGPQHF	TGTGCCAGCGACAGGGCACAATCAGGGCCCCAGCATTTT	TRBV12-3/TRBV12-4	TRBJ1-5	TRBD1	few
CASSFDREETQYF	TGTGCCAGCAGTTTCGACAGAGAAGAGACCCAGTACTTC	TRBV12-3/TRBV12-4	TRBJ2-5	-	-
CASSLATPGQGYEQYF	TGTGCCAGCAGCTTAGCAACCCCGGGACAGGGTTACGAGCAGTACTTC	TRBV7-8	TRBJ2-7	TRBD1	once
CASGSGTRAPLHF	TGTGCCAGCGGCTCAGGGACTCGGGCACCCCTCCACTTT	TRBV3-1	TRBJ1-6	-	-
CSARRSNEQFF	TGCAGTGCTAGAAGGTCAAATGAGCAGTTCTTC	TRBV20-1	TRBJ2-1	-	few
CASSTRGRGNTIYF	TGTGCCAGTAGTACCAGGGGGCGAGGAAACACCATATATTTT	TRBV19	TRBJ1-3	TRBD1	-
CASSVGGGNTEAFF	TGTGCCAGCAGCGTCGGCGGGGGCAACACTGAAGCTTTCTTT	TRBV11-2	TRBJ1-1	-	-
CATSRDQSTNEKLFF	TGTGCCACCAGCAGAGATCAGAGTACTAATGAAAAACTGTTTTTT	TRBV15	TRBJ1-4	-	many
CASTRPRGAHEQYF	TGTGCCAGCACTCGCCCACGGGGGGCCCACGAGCAGTACTTC	TRBV2	TRBJ2-7	-	-
CASATKQNTEAFF	TGTGCCAGCGCTACTAAACAGAACACTGAAGCTTTCTTT	TRBV12-3/TRBV12-4	TRBJ1-1	-	few
CASSSREQNTEAFF	TGTGCCAGCAGCTCCAGGGAACAGAACACTGAAGCTTTCTTT	TRBV11-2	TRBJ1-1	-	many
CASSLGVYSYNEQFF	TGTGCCAGCAGTTTGGGGGTCTACTCCTACAATGAGCAGTTCTTC	TRBV28	TRBJ2-1	-	-
CASSSDRTGPEAFF	TGCGCCAGCAGCTCCGACAGGACAGGGCCTGAAGCTTTCTTT	TRBV5-1	TRBJ1-1	TRBD1	few
CASRTSGTGAYNEQFF	TGTGCCAGTAGAACATCCGGGACTGGCGCCTACAATGAGCAGTTCTTC	TRBV28	TRBJ2-1	-	few
CASSPKTSGYEQYF	TGCGCCAGCAGTCCGAAGACTAGCGGTTACGAGCAGTACTTC	TRBV23-1	TRBJ2-7	TRBD2	few
CASSAKQGFYEQYF	TGCGCCAGCAGCGCGAAACAGGGGTTCTACGAGCAGTACTTC	TRBV5-1	TRBJ2-7	TRBD1	-
CASSPGIAGAYNEQFF	TGTGCCAGCAGCCCAGGTATAGCGGGGGCATACAATGAGCAGTTCTTC	TRBV11-2	TRBJ2-1	TRBD2	-
CASRLGLAGAEEQYF	TGCGCCAGCAGGCTCGGACTAGCAGGCGCCGAAGAGCAGTACTTC	TRBV5-1	TRBJ2-7	TRBD2	-
CSARNLAGGINEQFF	TGCAGTGCTAGAAATCTAGCGGGAGGGATCAATGAGCAGTTCTTC	TRBV20-1	TRBJ2-1	TRBD2	-
CAISEDRTSGRPEQFF	TGTGCCATCAGTGAGGATCGGACTAGCGGGAGGCCTGAGCAGTTCTTC	TRBV10-3	TRBJ2-1	TRBD2	-
CASSPAGRGNQPQHF	TGTGCCAGCAGCCCTGCAGGGAGAGGCAATCAGCCCCAGCATTTT	TRBV7-6	TRBJ1-5	-	few
CASSLRGGVTGELFF	TGTGCCAGCAGTTTGCGCGGGGGGGTCACCGGGGAGCTGTTTTTT	TRBV28	TRBJ2-2	TRBD2	few
CASSQVVLPAVVSNQPQHF	TGCGCCAGCAGCCAAGTGGTTTTGCCGGCCGTTGTGAGCAATCAGCCCCAGCATTTT	TRBV4-1	TRBJ1-5	-	-